This T cell receptor (beta chain) came from a study of T cell repertoires in cytomegalovirus infection. Whole-study context: CMV epitopes, recently identified HLA-C-restricted and well-studied HLA-B-restricted, were used. CMV infection together with matching HLA type was indicated by public TCR beta signatures. Overall study results and limits: HLA-C-restricted, CMV-specific TCR beta clonotypes were dominant ex vivo. Carriers of CMV and the relevant HLA type were discriminated by public TCR beta frequency.

The germline V gene has CDR1 SGHVS and CDR2 FQNEAQ. The CDR3 has 15 residues. The V gene end was trimmed by 1 base and the J gene end by 4 bases; junction bases not matched to a gene: 4. In TCRdb, the reads were re-called with MiXCR into one record per CDR3 protein. The table shows about 570,000 distinct CDR3 sequences, with over 35% occurring only once. The table lists this clonotype with many counts. Its antigen is not identified. The sequence was obtained from a human donor in good health (CMV status not recorded). Some clones in this sample may be carry-over from other donors' samples. V and J are TRBV7-8 and TRBJ2-3, with 8 bases identical to TRBD2. Sequencing was performed on cultured PBMCs, taken from culture after CMV antigen stimulation. In nucleotides, the CDR3 is TGTGCCAGCAGCTTAGGCGGGAGGATGGCAGATACGCAGTATTTT. As protein: CASSLGGRMADTQYF.